This section outlines one TCR beta chain sequence together with its context. Its antigen remains unidentified. cDNA libraries for TCR beta contained unique molecular identifiers. TCRdb called the PCR reads again in MiXCR, with one record for every CDR3 protein. The sample lists about 200,000 distinct CDR3 sequences, 25% to 30% seen once, with 3% to 3.5% in the top ten. This sample is drawn from a study of post-analysis software for immune sequencing data. Study observations and caveats: Compared with controls, patients had more of five TRBV segments, including TRBV5-6, TRBV5-1 and TRBV20-1.

The CDR3 covers 12 residues. Germline V gene lookup returns CDR1 GTSNPN and CDR2 SVGIG (reference sequence). This receptor was taken from a girl aged 2-17 years with multiple sclerosis. J is TRBJ2-7 and V is TRBV30; no clear D gene. The J call may be mistaken, given a closer DNA end match to TRBJ2-5. Sequencing used blood. CDR3 in amino acids: CAWSSSLGTQYF. CDR3 DNA sequence: TGTGCCTGGAGTTCGTCTCTGGGGACCCAGTACTTC.